One and the same sample provided the 17 T cell receptor beta chains below, sequenced in a study of low-dose radiotherapy and immunotherapy resistance in tumors. TRAV- and TRBV-specific primers, spanning alpha and beta chains, primed first-strand cDNA. With a constant-region primer and a V-primer adapter, TCRs were subjected to around 18 PCR cycles of amplification. TCRdb reprocessed the reads with MiXCR, giving one entry per CDR3 protein. Here the sample spans 65,000 to 95,000 distinct CDR3 sequences, about 20% being singletons. The time point is: before trial treatment. This specimen was PBMCs, taken before treatment. The receptors here all came from a male donor with prostate cancer.

This clonotype was seen at least ten times. The chain recombines TRBV7-9 with TRBJ2-7; TRBD2 matches at 8 bases. Germline CDR1 is SEHNR and CDR2 is FQNEAQ (reference sequence). The CDR3 totals 14 residues. V lost 3 bases, J lost 5 bases, and 6 bases stayed unmatched. Here the CDR3 DNA reads TGTGCCAGCAGCTTCGGGGGGGCGGTCCACGAGCAGTACTTC. It codes for CASSFGGAVHEQYF.

This clonotype was seen at least ten times. The chain employs TRBV4-1 and TRBJ2-1; D is perhaps TRBD2 (6 bases). V shed 0 bases and J shed 0 bases, with 12 bases lying between them. Per the germline V gene, CDR1 is MGHRA and CDR2 is YSYEKL. This CDR3 has 17 amino acids. CDR3 region: CASSQDRRGSSYNEQFF. CDR3 sequence (DNA): TGCGCCAGCAGCCAAGATCGGCGGGGTAGCTCCTACAATGAGCAGTTCTTC.

This clonotype was counted at least ten times. The chain is built from TRBV12-5 and TRBJ2-1; either TRBD1 or TRBD2 may supply D (5 bases each). The CDR3 length is 15 residues. Germline V gives CDR1 LGHNT, CDR2 FRNRAP. Deletions cut 4 bases from V and 7 bases from J, with 17 bases between. The DNA for the CDR3 is TGTGCTAGTGGTTCGGTCGGGACGGAGTTAAATGAGCAGTTCTTC. It is translated as CASGSVGTELNEQFF.

Ten or more counts support this clonotype. The chain is built from TRBV20-1 and TRBJ2-7; D is uncertain. The CDR3 loop spans 15 amino acids. Germline CDR1 DFQATT, CDR2 SNEGSKA (reference sequence). V was trimmed by 0 bases and J by 0 bases, leaving 12 bases between them. DNA of the CDR3: TGCAGTGCTAGAGATCTTATGGAGAGCTCCTACGAGCAGTACTTC. Amino acid sequence: CSARDLMESSYEQYF.

This chain links TRBV20-1 with TRBJ2-2; 7 positions match TRBD2. V shed 5 bases, J shed 3 bases, and the junction held 12 bases outside the gene matches. The CDR3 runs to 16 residues. The V gene's germline CDR1 is DFQATT and CDR2 SNEGSKA (reference sequence). The CDR3 sequence is CSARSTWGGDTGELFF. The CDR3 nucleotides are TGCAGTGCTCGTAGTACTTGGGGAGGGGACACCGGGGAGCTGTTTTTT.

This chain links TRBV29-1 with TRBJ2-1; tentatively, D is TRBD2 (6 bases). The CDR3 contains 12 residues. V shed 4 bases and J shed 5 bases, with 9 bases lying between them. Germline V gives CDR1 SQVTM, CDR2 ANQGSEA. The CDR3 loop is CSVGGNHNEQFF. In DNA form, the CDR3 reads TGCAGCGTTGGCGGGAACCACAATGAGCAGTTCTTC.

Details on this clonotype: Since a far larger clone is one base different, this is likely a read error. The chain joins TRBV1 to TRBJ2-1. TRBV1 is a known pseudogene. The CDR3 loop spans 17 amino acids. The CDR3 nucleotides are TGCGCCAGCAGCCAAGTCGACCTGGGGTTTACCTACAATGAGCAGTTATTC. As protein: CASSQVDLGFTYNEQLF.

This clonotype occurred a few times. The V call is TRBV19, the J call TRBJ2-1, with D tentatively TRBD2 (6 bases). CDR3 length: 16 residues. V lost 1 base and J lost 6, with 16 bases in between. Looked up from germline, CDR1 is LNHDA and CDR2 is SQIVND (reference sequence). CDR3 coding DNA: TGTGCCAGTAGTATAGTCGGGAGCTTTGACTCCAATGAGCAGTTCTTC. This translates into CASSIVGSFDSNEQFF.

This clonotype was detected many times. The chain recombines TRBV6-6 with TRBJ2-5; D perhaps matches TRBD2 (5 bases). The germline V gene has CDR1 MNHNY and CDR2 SVGAGI (reference sequence). V lost 8 bases to trimming and J lost 1 base, with 11 bases between them. The CDR3 is 13 amino acids. CDR3 protein: CASLGILQETQYF. CDR3 coding DNA: TGTGCCAGCCTCGGGATCCTCCAAGAGACCCAGTACTTC.

The sample holds a few counts of this clonotype. The chain joins TRBV5-1 to TRBJ2-2; D gene uncertain. Germline V gene lookup returns CDR1 SGHRS and CDR2 YFSETQ. The CDR3 is 12 residues long. The germline V and J ends were trimmed by 2 bases and 5 bases, with 4 bases remaining between them. The CDR3 bases are TGCGCCAGCAGCTTTGGGACCGGGGAGCTGTTTTTT. It yields the protein CASSFGTGELFF. The variable domain in full, completed from reference TRBV5-1 and TRBJ2-2, reads KAGVTQTPRYLIKTRGQQVTLSCSPISGHRSVSWYQQTPGQGLQFLFEYFSETQRNKGNFPGRFSGRQFSNSRSEMNVSTLELGDSALYLCASSFGTGELFFGEGSRLTVL.

This clonotype occurred many times. The V and J genes are TRBV6-2 or TRBV6-3 and TRBJ2-7, with 9 bases aligning to TRBD1. CDR3 length equals 15 residues. Germline loops: CDR1 MNHEY, CDR2 SVGEGT. The J segment lost 2 bases and the V segment lost 0 bases, leaving 2 bases of the junction unmatched. CDR3 in amino acids: CASSYSRTGAYEQYF. CDR3 in DNA: TGTGCCAGCAGTTACTCCCGGACAGGGGCCTACGAGCAGTACTTC.

The V and J genes are TRBV20-1 and TRBJ2-2, with 12 bases fitting TRBD1. With 1 base clipped from V and 6 bases from J, the junction kept 3 bases outside the gene matches. Germline V gene data show CDR1 as DFQATT and CDR2 as SNEGSKA (reference sequence). The CDR3 consists of 15 residues. The CDR3 loop reads CSARGGTGGAGELFF. The CDR3 DNA reads as TGCAGTGCTAGAGGAGGGACAGGGGGCGCCGGGGAGCTGTTTTTT.

In this sample, this clonotype turned up a few times. This sequence joins TRBV24-1 and TRBJ2-1, with D tentatively TRBD2 (5 bases). Germline V gene data show CDR1 as KGHDR and CDR2 as SFDVKD. CDR3 length equals 17 residues. Deletions cut 5 bases from V and 6 bases from J, with 22 bases between. The CDR3 DNA sequence: TGTGCCACCAGTGTCCCTCCCATCCTCAGAGGGTTCAATGAGCAGTTCTTC. Its protein product is CATSVPPILRGFNEQFF.

This clonotype was observed many times. V and J are TRBV5-4 and TRBJ1-1, with D unclear. This CDR3 is 13 amino acids long. Per germline, CDR1 SGHNT and CDR2 YYREEE (reference sequence). V lost 1 base to trimming and J lost 1 base, with 5 bases between them. The CDR3 here is CASSLTQNTEAFF. In DNA, the CDR3 is TGTGCCAGCAGCTTGACCCAGAACACTGAAGCTTTCTTT.

Ten or more counts support this clonotype. The chain links TRBV12-3 or TRBV12-4 to TRBJ2-4; D gene ambiguous. Trimming removed 9 bases at V and 0 bases at J, with 15 bases between. The CDR3 spans 15 residues. CDR3 sequence reads: CASSDDIGAKNIQYF. Written as DNA, the CDR3 is TGTGCCAGTAGTGACGACATTGGAGCCAAAAACATTCAGTACTTC.

On this clonotype itself: One base away lies a much larger clone, so this may be a sequencing read error. The chain couples TRBV6-2 or TRBV6-3 to TRBJ2-1; D call uncertain. The CDR3 spans 14 residues. Germline V CDR1 and CDR2: MNHEY, SVGEGT. The V end lost 0 bases, the J end lost 10 bases, and 13 bases lay between the germline ends. CDR3 in DNA: TGTGCCAGCAGTTACTCCTTAGTTTCCGACGAGCAGTTCTTC. As protein: CASSYSLVSDEQFF.

Concerning this clonotype: The junction departs from the called germline gene at one end, perhaps through a read error. CDR3 sequence reads: CASSLLGGVDEQLF. CDR3 in DNA: TGTGCCAGCAGTTTGTTGGGGGGCGTCGATGAGCAGCTCTTC. This chain joins TRBV6-1 and TRBJ2-1; either TRBD1 or TRBD2 may fit D (6 bases each). Germline V gene sequence: CDR1 MNHNS, CDR2 SASEGT. This CDR3 comprises 14 residues.